The 17 T cell receptor beta chains below were found in one sample sequenced in a study of CD8 T cells in Susac syndrome. Random hexamers were used to reverse transcribe the RNA input (roughly 0.5 to 1 ug). TCRdb re-called the immunoSEQ multiplex PCR reads with MiXCR, one entry per CDR3 protein. Here the sample spans 200,000 to 250,000 distinct CDR3 sequences, 94% being singletons. Sequencing was done on a sample of CD4+ T cells from PBMCs. The receptors were sampled from a human donor with Susac syndrome.

This clonotype was seen just once. The V call is TRBV20-1, the J call TRBJ2-5, with 11 bases lining up with TRBD2. Germline V gives CDR1 DFQATT, CDR2 SNEGSKA (reference sequence). This CDR3 has 15 amino acids. Germline trimming cut 5 bases from V and 4 bases from J; bases unmatched to any gene: 9. CDR3: CSARDSGGARETQYF. CDR3 nucleotide sequence: TGCAGTGCTCGGGATAGCGGGGGGGCCCGAGAGACCCAGTACTTC.

The V gene is TRBV5-1, the J gene TRBJ2-7; perhaps TRBD1 as D (6 bases). Germline V gene data show CDR1 as SGHRS and CDR2 as YFSETQ. The CDR3 has 15 amino acids. The V end lost 0 bases, the J end lost 7 bases, and 17 bases lay between the germline ends. CDR3 sequence (DNA): TGCGCCAGCAGCTTGGATAACAGGGAAATGCGGGAGCAGTACTTC. It encodes CASSLDNREMREQYF. Full variable domain (outside the CDR3, taken from reference TRBV5-1 and TRBJ2-7): KAGVTQTPRYLIKTRGQQVTLSCSPISGHRSVSWYQQTPGQGLQFLFEYFSETQRNKGNFPGRFSGRQFSNSRSEMNVSTLELGDSALYLCASSLDNREMREQYFGPGTRLTVT.

The chain links TRBV30 to TRBJ1-2, with D perhaps TRBD1 (6 bases). V shed 1 base and J shed 4 bases, with 10 bases lying between them. CDR1 and CDR2 from the germline V gene are GTSNPN and SVGIG (reference sequence). The CDR3 is 13 amino acids. The chain's CDR3 is CAWSGGHTYGYTF. The CDR3 DNA follows: TGTGCCTGGAGTGGGGGACACACCTATGGCTACACCTTC.

The chain joins TRBV7-9 to TRBJ1-5; a possible D gene is TRBD1 (5 bases). The CDR3 is made up of 14 amino acids. V was shortened by 5 bases and J by 0 bases, with 8 bases between the two germline ends. Germline lookup yields CDR1 SEHNR and CDR2 FQNEAQ (reference sequence). The CDR3 is CASSGDYSNQPQHF. For the CDR3, the DNA is TGTGCCAGCAGCGGGGACTATAGCAATCAGCCCCAGCATTTT.

This chain joins TRBV30 and TRBJ2-6, with D possibly being TRBD1 or TRBD2 (6 bases each). The V end was cut by 0 bases, the J end by 4 bases, with 13 bases between. The germline CDR1 and CDR2 sequences are GTSNPN and SVGIG (reference sequence). CDR3 length equals 16 residues. CDR3 residues: CAWSVGGPGGANVLTF. The CDR3 DNA follows: TGTGCCTGGAGTGTAGGGGGGCCGGGCGGGGCCAACGTCCTGACTTTC.

The V call is TRBV29-1, the J call TRBJ1-2; 7 positions match TRBD1. J gave up 8 bases and V 4 bases, and 1 base lay outside the gene matches. CDR1 and CDR2 (germline): SQVTM, ANQGSEA. The CDR3 is 10 amino acids. Here the CDR3 DNA reads TGCAGCGTTGGGGACAGCGGCTACACCTTC. It specifies CSVGDSGYTF.

The gene calls are TRBV29-1 and TRBJ1-1; D might be TRBD1 (6 bases). Germline assignment: CDR1 SQVTM and CDR2 ANQGSEA. CDR3 length: 14 residues. V lost 0 bases and J lost 5, with 13 bases in between. The CDR3 here is CSVEDLRGGTEAFF. Here the CDR3 DNA reads TGCAGCGTTGAAGATCTCAGGGGAGGGACTGAAGCTTTCTTT. The complete variable domain, with remaining parts taken from reference TRBV29-1 and TRBJ1-1, reads SAVISQKPSRDICQRGTSLTIQCQVDSQVTMMFWYRQQPGQSLTLIATANQGSEATYESGFVIDKFPISRPNLTFSTLTVSNMSPEDSSIYLCSVEDLRGGTEAFFGQGTRLTVV.

The V and J genes are TRBV20-1 and TRBJ2-7; D is unresolved. Germline CDR1 DFQATT, CDR2 SNEGSKA (reference sequence). V was shortened by 4 bases and J by 9 bases, with 19 bases between the two germline ends. The CDR3 covers 13 residues. CDR3 nucleotide sequence: TGCAGTGCTACGGCCGAATCCCGGGCAGTGCAGTACTTC. It is translated as CSATAESRAVQYF.

This clonotype was detected only a few times. The chain is built from TRBV12-3 or TRBV12-4 and TRBJ1-1; TRBD1 aligns across 8 bases. The CDR3 runs to 14 residues. The J segment lost 3 bases and the V segment lost 4 bases, leaving 4 bases of the junction unmatched. The CDR3: CASSSRGRDTEAFF. CDR3 sequence (DNA): TGTGCCAGCAGTTCCAGGGGGCGGGACACTGAAGCTTTCTTT.

This chain uses TRBV29-1 with TRBJ1-1; D not certain. The V and J ends lost 6 bases and 6 bases respectively, with 11 bases between them. The length of the CDR3 is 11 residues. Germline CDR1 SQVTM, CDR2 ANQGSEA. CDR3 in amino acids: CSVRKDAEAFF. CDR3 bases: TGCAGCGTCCGAAAAGACGCTGAAGCTTTCTTT. Full variable domain (rest looked up from reference TRBV29-1 and TRBJ1-1): SAVISQKPSRDICQRGTSLTIQCQVDSQVTMMFWYRQQPGQSLTLIATANQGSEATYESGFVIDKFPISRPNLTFSTLTVSNMSPEDSSIYLCSVRKDAEAFFGQGTRLTVV.

The chain has TRBV5-5 and TRBJ1-5, with 10 bases matching TRBD1. V was pared by 4 bases and J by 9 bases, with 10 bases of the junction left unmatched. Germline loops: CDR1 SGHKS, CDR2 YYEKEE (reference sequence). The CDR3 is 15 amino acids. CDR3 nucleotide sequence: TGTGCCAGCAGCAGGGGACAGGGGCACGATCGGCCCCAGCATTTT. Protein sequence: CASSRGQGHDRPQHF.

The CDR3 spells CASSSNLLVNTEAFF. CDR3 DNA sequence: TGTGCCAGCAGCTCAAATCTACTGGTGAACACTGAAGCTTTCTTT. This chain uses TRBV7-9 with TRBJ1-1, with D unclear. The CDR3 is 15 residues long. The ends were cut back, 4 bases at V and 0 bases at J, with 12 bases in the middle. In germline, CDR1 is SEHNR, CDR2 FQNEAQ (reference sequence). Using reference TRBV7-9 and TRBJ1-1 for the parts outside the CDR3, the full variable domain is DTGVSQNPRHKITKRGQNVTFRCDPISEHNRLYWYRQTLGQGPEFLTYFQNEAQLEKSRLLSDRFSAERPKGSFSTLEIQRTEQGDSAMYLCASSSNLLVNTEAFFGQGTRLTVV.

This chain links TRBV12-3 or TRBV12-4 with TRBJ2-2; D may be TRBD1 (6 bases). V lost 6 bases, J lost 1 base, and 9 bases lay in between. CDR3 length equals 14 residues. The CDR3 loop is CASRRTENTGELFF. The CDR3 DNA sequence: TGTGCCAGCAGACGGACAGAGAACACCGGGGAGCTGTTTTTT.

This chain connects TRBV6-1 to TRBJ1-2; 8 nucleotides align to TRBD1. The germline V gene encodes CDR1 MNHNS and CDR2 SASEGT. The CDR3 is made up of 16 amino acids. J was trimmed by 7 bases and V by 5 bases; bases with no gene match: 15. Here the CDR3 reads CASSPSGQDAFVGYTF. The CDR3 bases are TGTGCCAGCAGTCCTTCGGGACAGGACGCGTTTGTTGGCTACACCTTC.

The chain is built from TRBV30 and TRBJ1-2, with D unresolved. The V and J ends lost 6 bases and 8 bases respectively, with 13 bases between them. Germline V gives CDR1 GTSNPN, CDR2 SVGIG (reference sequence). There are 11 residues in the CDR3. CDR3 amino acids: CACWRGWGYTF. In DNA form, the CDR3 reads TGTGCCTGCTGGAGAGGGTGGGGCTACACCTTC.

CDR3 protein: CASSFTGLTNTEAFF. In DNA, the CDR3 is TGTGCCAGCAGTTTCACAGGCCTGACGAACACTGAAGCTTTCTTT. The chain carries TRBV6-2 or TRBV6-3 and TRBJ1-1; possibly TRBD1 for D (5 bases). Germline-derived CDR1 and CDR2 are MNHEY and SVGEGT. The CDR3 sequence is 15 residues long. V gave up 4 bases and J gave up 1 base, with 13 bases separating them.

This chain connects TRBV20-1 to TRBJ2-7; D possibly matches TRBD1 or TRBD2 (5 bases each). The CDR3 spans 16 residues. Germline V CDR1 and CDR2: DFQATT, SNEGSKA (reference sequence). V shed 0 bases and J shed 1 base, with 16 bases lying between them. CDR3 nucleotides: TGCAGTGCTAGAGATCTCAGTCAAGGGGAGTCCTACGAGCAGTACTTC. Encoded protein: CSARDLSQGESYEQYF.